This T cell receptor beta chain was documented in a study of PD-1 blockade in mismatch repair-deficient tumors. Study-wide findings and caveats: Rapid post-treatment expansion, then contraction, generally preceding radiologic response, marked tumor-resident clones.

Generated by immunoSEQ multiplex PCR, the TCRdb table keeps only in-frame clones and is missing some. Of 100,000 to 150,000 clones in the sample, about 88% were seen once. Germline lookup yields CDR1 SNHLY and CDR2 FYNNEI. This CDR3 comprises 11 residues. V shed 8 bases and J 11 bases; nucleotides not matched to a gene: 7. In the case of this clone: Its antigen is currently unknown.

All patients were mismatch repair deficient, assessed by either PCR or immunohistochemistry. TCRs were sequenced from a few patients responding to pembrolizumab. The sequence was obtained from an adult with mismatch repair-deficient cancer. The sequenced sample was peripheral blood, obtained 44 weeks after starting pembrolizumab. This rearrangement joins TRBV2 to TRBJ2-3, with 7 bases identical to TRBD2. The CDR3 here is CASGLVWLQYF. The DNA of the CDR3 is TGTGCCAGCGGACTAGTTTGGTTGCAGTATTTT.